These 20 T cell receptor beta chains were all obtained from the same sample, sequenced in a study of T cell changes during pregnancy in multiple sclerosis. Assay: immunoSEQ multiplex PCR; the TCRdb copy retains only in-frame clones and omits some. The sample lists around 80,000 clones, 94% seen once, with 0.8% to 1% in the top ten. This sample comprised peripheral blood, obtained in the second trimester of pregnancy. Receptor source: a female donor in good health, enrolled as a control in a pregnancy study.

The chain combines TRBV7-9 with TRBJ2-7; 9 nucleotides match TRBD1. Trimming removed 3 bases from V and 3 bases from J; junction bases left unmatched: 3. This CDR3 region has 14 residues. CDR1 is SEHNR and CDR2 is FQNEAQ in the germline V gene (reference sequence). The CDR3 region is CASSFGTGLYEQYF. The CDR3 nucleotides read TGTGCCAGCAGCTTCGGGACAGGGCTCTACGAGCAGTACTTC.

The chain employs TRBV11-2 and TRBJ1-1; TRBD1 matches at 7 bases. The CDR3 spans 13 residues. Germline V CDR1 and CDR2: SGHAT, FQNNGV. V dropped 5 bases and J dropped 1; count of bases not matched to a gene: 1. The CDR3 is CASSGDRNTEAFF. Here the CDR3 DNA reads TGTGCCAGCAGCGGGGACAGGAACACTGAAGCTTTCTTT.

J is TRBJ2-1 and V is TRBV2, with TRBD2 matching 8 bases. The CDR3 is made up of 14 amino acids. With 5 bases clipped from V and 8 bases from J, the junction kept 8 bases outside the gene matches. Germline values: CDR1 SNHLY, CDR2 FYNNEI. The CDR3 DNA reads as TGTGCCAGCAGTAGGGGACTAGAGGGCGATGAGCAGTTCTTC. It yields the protein CASSRGLEGDEQFF. The full variable domain, with the rest looked up from reference TRBV2 and TRBJ2-1, is EPEVTQTPSHQVTQMGQEVILRCVPISNHLYFYWYRQILGQKVEFLVSFYNNEISEKSEIFDDQFSVERPDGSNFTLKIRSTKLEDSAMYFCASSRGLEGDEQFFGPGTRLTVL.

This clone was counted once. The genes are TRBV5-1 and TRBJ2-2, with a possible D match to TRBD2 (6 bases). V gave up 7 bases and J gave up 0 bases, with 16 bases separating them. The CDR3 covers 16 residues. From germline, CDR1 is SGHRS and CDR2 YFSETQ. CDR3 nucleotides: TGCGCCAGCGGAATGGGGCGGGACCCGAACACCGGGGAGCTGTTTTTT. Its protein product is CASGMGRDPNTGELFF.

V is TRBV5-1 and J is TRBJ2-3, with D maybe TRBD2 (5 bases). With 4 bases removed from V and 5 bases from J, the gap between germline ends came to 14 bases. From germline, CDR1 is SGHRS and CDR2 YFSETQ. The length of the CDR3 is 14 residues. The CDR3 bases are TGCGCCAGCAGCCGGTCACTAGGCGAAGATACGCAGTATTTT. This translates into CASSRSLGEDTQYF.

The chain has TRBV15 and TRBJ2-1, with D unclear. Germline CDR1 reads LNHNV; CDR2 reads YYDKDF (reference sequence). V lost 2 bases to trimming and J lost 7 bases, with 9 bases between them. The CDR3 has 13 residues. For the CDR3, the DNA is TGTGCCACCAGCAGATCCCCAGCGAATGAGCAGTTCTTC. It translates to CATSRSPANEQFF.

The chain combines TRBV2 with TRBJ2-7; tentative D call: TRBD2 (6 bases). The CDR3 totals 15 residues. Germline-derived CDR1 and CDR2 are SNHLY and FYNNEI. Trimming cost V 8 bases and J 5 bases, with 22 bases left between them. The CDR3 spells CASAIAEGARNEQYF. CDR3 nucleotide sequence: TGTGCCAGCGCAATAGCGGAAGGTGCTCGCAACGAGCAGTACTTC.

The chain combines TRBV2 with TRBJ1-2; D unresolved. The CDR3 extends over 11 amino acids. Germline lookup yields CDR1 SNHLY and CDR2 FYNNEI. The ends were cut back, 4 bases at V and 4 bases at J, with 4 bases in the middle. DNA for the CDR3: TGTGCCAGCAGTGCCCTCTATGGCTACACCTTC. It translates to CASSALYGYTF.

This clone showed up just a few times. This chain joins TRBV4-1 and TRBJ1-2; D might be TRBD1 (5 bases). In germline, CDR1 is MGHRA, CDR2 YSYEKL. The length of the CDR3 is 13 residues. Trimming removed 3 bases from V and 8 bases from J, with 13 bases in between. CDR3 nucleotide sequence: TGCGCCAGCAGCCAGATTCAGGGAGGGGGCTACACCTTC. This translates into CASSQIQGGGYTF.

This chain uses TRBV4-1 with TRBJ2-5, with TRBD1 as a possible D gene (6 bases). V lost 4 bases, J lost 5 bases, and 14 bases lay in between. The CDR3 is 14 amino acids. The germline CDR1 and CDR2 sequences are MGHRA and YSYEKL. The CDR3 reads CASSLIQGVETQYF. The CDR3 DNA is TGCGCCAGCAGCCTTATACAGGGAGTTGAGACCCAGTACTTC.

CDR3 bases: TGTGCCAGCAGCTTAGGCCCTTTCAGCTCCTACAATGAGCAGTTCTTC. The encoded protein is CASSLGPFSSYNEQFF. The V call is TRBV11-3, the J call TRBJ2-1; D not certain. The CDR3 contains 16 residues. Trimming pared 1 base from V and 0 bases from J, leaving 10 bases between. Per the germline V gene, CDR1 is SGHNT and CDR2 is YENEEA. Full variable domain (outside the CDR3, taken from reference TRBV11-3 and TRBJ2-1): EAGVVQSPRYKIIEKKQPVAFWCNPISGHNTLYWYLQNLGQGPELLIRYENEEAVDDSQLPKDRFSAERLKGVDSTLKIQPAELGDSAVYLCASSLGPFSSYNEQFFGPGTRLTVL.

The V and J genes are TRBV5-5 and TRBJ1-5, with 9 bases that match TRBD1. The CDR3 length is 14 residues. The ends lost 4 bases at V and 8 bases at J; junction bases unmatched: 7. Germline assignment: CDR1 SGHKS and CDR2 YYEKEE (reference sequence). This CDR3 is CASSTGTGFEPQHF. The DNA for the CDR3 is TGTGCCAGCAGCACCGGGACAGGGTTCGAGCCCCAGCATTTT. The full variable domain, completed using reference TRBV5-5 and TRBJ1-5, is DAGVTQSPTHLIKTRGQQVTLRCSPISGHKSVSWYQQVLGQGPQFIFQYYEKEERGRGNFPDRFSARQFPNYSSELNVNALLLGDSALYLCASSTGTGFEPQHFGDGTRLSIL.

The genes are TRBV5-1 and TRBJ2-1, with TRBD2 matching over 9 bases. Trimming cost V 0 bases and J 4 bases; bases outside gene matches: 8. Germline V CDR1 and CDR2: SGHRS, YFSETQ. CDR3 length: 17 amino acids. The CDR3 loop is CASSLVASGKIYNEQFF. CDR3 nucleotides: TGCGCCAGCAGCTTGGTGGCTAGCGGGAAGATTTACAATGAGCAGTTCTTC.

The CDR3 DNA is TGTGCCAGCAGCTTAAGGTTAAGGCAGGAACCACCCTACGAGCAGTACTTC. Encoded protein: CASSLRLRQEPPYEQYF. The gene calls are TRBV11-2 and TRBJ2-7, with D unresolved. Germline CDR1 is SGHAT and CDR2 is FQNNGV. The ends were cut back, 2 bases at V and 2 bases at J, with 19 bases in the middle. The CDR3 consists of 17 residues.

The chain uses TRBV5-4 and TRBJ1-2; TRBD1 agrees at 7 bases. The CDR3 is 13 residues long. With 2 bases clipped from V and 8 bases from J, the junction kept 6 bases outside the gene matches. CDR1 is SGHNT and CDR2 is YYREEE in the germline V gene (reference sequence). The CDR3 reads CASSLSDRVGYTF. DNA of the CDR3: TGTGCCAGCAGCTTAAGTGACAGGGTAGGCTACACCTTC.

The chain's CDR3 is CASSLAGAAGELFF. The CDR3 coding sequence is TGTGCCAGCAGCTTAGCAGGGGCGGCCGGGGAGCTGTTTTTT. This sequence joins TRBV7-6 and TRBJ2-2; D is possibly TRBD1 (5 bases). This CDR3 region has 14 residues. V gave up 0 bases and J gave up 6 bases, with 8 bases separating them. Per germline, CDR1 SGHVS and CDR2 FNYEAQ.

The CDR3 reads CASSLGSGNTGELFF. The DNA for the CDR3 is TGTGCCAGCAGTTTAGGGAGCGGTAACACCGGGGAGCTGTTTTTT. The chain links TRBV27 to TRBJ2-2; a weak D match, TRBD2 (5 bases). This CDR3 has 15 residues. V lost 2 bases and J 2 bases, leaving 9 bases between the germline ends. Germline V gene sequence: CDR1 MNHEY, CDR2 SMNVEV (reference sequence).

This chain connects TRBV7-9 to TRBJ2-5; no definite D call. The length of the CDR3 is 12 residues. Germline V gives CDR1 SEHNR, CDR2 FQNEAQ (reference sequence). With 7 bases removed from V and 7 bases from J, the gap between germline ends came to 13 bases. The CDR3 reads CASTKVPGTQYF. The CDR3, as DNA: TGTGCCAGCACCAAGGTACCAGGGACCCAGTACTTC.

V is TRBV28 and J is TRBJ1-5, with D tentatively TRBD1 (6 bases). V lost 7 bases and J 0 bases, leaving 19 bases between the germline ends. CDR3 length: 17 residues. The germline V gene has CDR1 MDHEN and CDR2 SYDVKM. The CDR3 here is CASTRFRGTFSNQPQHF. For the CDR3, the DNA is TGTGCCAGCACCAGATTCAGGGGCACCTTTAGCAATCAGCCCCAGCATTTT.

J is TRBJ2-7 and V is TRBV7-9; 7 positions agree with TRBD2. J was trimmed by 6 bases and V by 5 bases; bases with no gene match: 7. There are 13 residues in the CDR3. Germline lookup yields CDR1 SEHNR and CDR2 FQNEAQ (reference sequence). CDR3 in DNA: TGTGCCAGCAGCGGGGGGGGTTACGTCGAGCAGTACTTC. It encodes CASSGGGYVEQYF.